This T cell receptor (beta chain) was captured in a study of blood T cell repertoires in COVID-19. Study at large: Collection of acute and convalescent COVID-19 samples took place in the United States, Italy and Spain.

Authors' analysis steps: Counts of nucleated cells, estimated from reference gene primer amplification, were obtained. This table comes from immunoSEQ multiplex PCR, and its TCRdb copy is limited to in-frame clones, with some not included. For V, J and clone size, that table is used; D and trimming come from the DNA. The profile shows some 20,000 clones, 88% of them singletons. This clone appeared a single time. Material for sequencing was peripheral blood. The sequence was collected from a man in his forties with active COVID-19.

CDR3 bases: TGTGCCAGCAGTCCATACTCCTCAGGGGGCTTGGAGACCCAGTACTTC. Residues: CASSPYSSGGLETQYF. The rearrangement links TRBV27 to TRBJ2-5, with 8 nucleotides matching TRBD1. The V gene end was trimmed by 5 bases and the J gene end by 5 bases; junction bases not matched to a gene: 13. This CDR3 comprises 16 residues. Per germline, CDR1 MNHEY and CDR2 SMNVEV (reference sequence).